This T cell receptor (beta chain) comes out of a study of T cell responses to AZD1222 COVID-19 vaccine. Turning to this clone: The antigen remains undetermined.

This table comes from immunoSEQ multiplex PCR, and its TCRdb copy is limited to in-frame clones, with some not included. Of tens of thousands of clones listed, roughly 80% are singletons. Notes on the study in general: The donor cohort was predominantly white British with a female majority, and clonal diversity may have been underestimated. Regions left unmutated in variants are reportedly the target of nearly half of spike-specific TCRs. Repertoire sampling occurred only after the peak T cell response. Spike-specific TCR breadth and depth went up after people got two AZD1222 doses.

V trimming: 2 bases; J trimming: 3 bases; junction bases outside the gene matches: 18. The CDR3 totals 19 residues. CDR1 is MNHEY and CDR2 is SMNVEV in the germline V gene (reference sequence). The chain recombines TRBV27 with TRBJ1-2; 7 bases match TRBD1. The sample in question was peripheral blood, obtained 28 days after the second AZD1222 dose. This sequence originates from an adult who received the AZD1222 COVID-19 vaccine. DNA for the CDR3: TGTGCCAGCAGTTTAGGCGGACAGGCCGGCCCTTCCCTCTACTATGGCTACACCTTC. Translation gives CASSLGGQAGPSLYYGYTF.